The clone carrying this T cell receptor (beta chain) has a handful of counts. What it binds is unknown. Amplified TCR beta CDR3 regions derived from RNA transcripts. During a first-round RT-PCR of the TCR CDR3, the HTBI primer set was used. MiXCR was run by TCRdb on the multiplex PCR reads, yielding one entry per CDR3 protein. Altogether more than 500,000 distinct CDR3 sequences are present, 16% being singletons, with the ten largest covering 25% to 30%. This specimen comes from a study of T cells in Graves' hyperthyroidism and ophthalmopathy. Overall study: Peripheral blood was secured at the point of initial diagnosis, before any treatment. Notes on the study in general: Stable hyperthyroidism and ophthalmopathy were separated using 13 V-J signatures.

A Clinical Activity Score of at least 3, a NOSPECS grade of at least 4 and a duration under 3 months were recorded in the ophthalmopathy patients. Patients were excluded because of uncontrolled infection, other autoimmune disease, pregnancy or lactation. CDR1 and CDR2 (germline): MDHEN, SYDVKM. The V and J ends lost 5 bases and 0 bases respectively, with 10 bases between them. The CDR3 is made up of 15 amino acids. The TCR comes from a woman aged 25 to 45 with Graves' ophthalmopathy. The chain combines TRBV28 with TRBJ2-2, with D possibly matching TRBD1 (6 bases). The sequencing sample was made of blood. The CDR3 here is CASSRTAPNTGELFF. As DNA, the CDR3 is TGTGCCAGCAGTCGGACAGCCCCGAACACCGGGGAGCTGTTTTTT. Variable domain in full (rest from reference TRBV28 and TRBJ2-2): DVKVTQSSRYLVKRTGEKVFLECVQDMDHENMFWYRQDPGLGLRLIYFSYDVKMKEKGDIPEGYSVSREKKERFSLILESASTNQTSMYLCASSRTAPNTGELFFGEGSRLTVL.